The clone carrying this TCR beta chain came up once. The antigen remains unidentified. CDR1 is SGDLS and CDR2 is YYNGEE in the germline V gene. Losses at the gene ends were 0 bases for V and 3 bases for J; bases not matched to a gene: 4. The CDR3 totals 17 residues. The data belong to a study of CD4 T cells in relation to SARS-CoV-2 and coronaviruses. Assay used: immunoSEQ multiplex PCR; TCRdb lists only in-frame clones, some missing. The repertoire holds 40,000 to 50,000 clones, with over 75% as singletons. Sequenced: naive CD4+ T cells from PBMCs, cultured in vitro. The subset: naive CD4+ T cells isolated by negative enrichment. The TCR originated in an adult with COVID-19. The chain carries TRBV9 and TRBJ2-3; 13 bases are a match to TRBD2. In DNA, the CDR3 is TGTGCCAGCAGCGTAGGGACTAGCGGGAGTGGGACAGATACGCAGTATTTT. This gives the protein CASSVGTSGSGTDTQYF.